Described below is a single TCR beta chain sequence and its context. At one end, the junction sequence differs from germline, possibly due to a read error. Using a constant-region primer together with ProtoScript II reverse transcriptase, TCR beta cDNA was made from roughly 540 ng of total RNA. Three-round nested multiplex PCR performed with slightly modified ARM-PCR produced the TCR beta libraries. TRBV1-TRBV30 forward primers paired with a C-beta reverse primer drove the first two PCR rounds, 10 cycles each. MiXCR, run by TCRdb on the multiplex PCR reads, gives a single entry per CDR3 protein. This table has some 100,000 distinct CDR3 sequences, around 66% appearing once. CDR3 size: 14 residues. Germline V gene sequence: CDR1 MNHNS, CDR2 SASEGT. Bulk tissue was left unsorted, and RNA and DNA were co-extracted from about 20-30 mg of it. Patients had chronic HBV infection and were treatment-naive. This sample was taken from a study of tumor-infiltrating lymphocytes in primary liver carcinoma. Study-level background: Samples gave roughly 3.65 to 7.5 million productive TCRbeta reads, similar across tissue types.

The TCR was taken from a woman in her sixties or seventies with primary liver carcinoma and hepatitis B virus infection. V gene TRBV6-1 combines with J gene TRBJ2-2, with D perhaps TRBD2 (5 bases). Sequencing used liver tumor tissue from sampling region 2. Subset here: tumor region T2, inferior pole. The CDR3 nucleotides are TGTGCCAGCAGTGACGGGATGGCCACCTGGGAGCTGTTTTTT. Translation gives CASSDGMATWELFF.